The rows below give T cell receptor beta chains drawn from one sample of a study of blood T cells in healthy people across ages. MiXCR, run by TCRdb on the 5' RACE reads, gives a single entry per CDR3 protein. The sample records over a million distinct CDR3 sequences, around 42% being singletons. The sequencing sample was made of blood. These receptors originate from a woman aged 18-30 years in good health. Both conserved end residues are part of each CDR3. D genes are given only for firm matches. Expanded clones are given a class, and other clones once, few, many or no size at all.

v_call: TRBV29-1
clone_size: -
j_call: TRBJ2-3
d_call: -
cdr3_nt: TGCAGCGTTGCAGACAGTTCCACAGATACGCAGTATTTT
cdr3_aa: CSVADSSTDTQYF

v_call: TRBV29-1
clone_size: few
j_call: TRBJ2-1
d_call: -
cdr3_nt: TGCAGCGTTGACAGGCCTTCCAACAATGAGCAGTTCTTC
cdr3_aa: CSVDRPSNNEQFF

v_call: TRBV7-6
clone_size: few
j_call: TRBJ1-1
d_call: -
cdr3_nt: TGTGCCAGCAGCCGCACAGGAGGCTACGCTGAAGCTTTCTTT
cdr3_aa: CASSRTGGYAEAFF

v_call: TRBV27
clone_size: many
j_call: TRBJ1-2
d_call: -
cdr3_nt: TGTGCCAGCAGTCTAAGACAGATGGGCTATGGCTACACCTTC
cdr3_aa: CASSLRQMGYGYTF

v_call: TRBV29-1
clone_size: few
j_call: TRBJ2-1
d_call: -
cdr3_nt: TGCAGCGTTGCGACTCCCGCCAATGAGCAGTTCTTC
cdr3_aa: CSVATPANEQFF

v_call: TRBV10-3
clone_size: -
j_call: TRBJ2-3
d_call: -
cdr3_nt: TGTGCCATCAGTGAGTCGAGGGGGAGTATACCAGATACGCAGTATTTT
cdr3_aa: CAISESRGSIPDTQYF

v_call: TRBV21-1
clone_size: few
j_call: TRBJ2-3
d_call: -
cdr3_nt: TGTGCCAGCACGGCTACGGTTACGGCCACAGATACGCAGTATTTT
cdr3_aa: CASTATVTATDTQYF

v_call: TRBV21-1
clone_size: few
j_call: TRBJ2-7
d_call: -
cdr3_nt: TGTGCCTCCAGGGGGGAGCCATACTACGAGCAGTACTTC
cdr3_aa: CASRGEPYYEQYF

v_call: TRBV7-2
clone_size: -
j_call: TRBJ1-5
d_call: TRBD1
cdr3_nt: TGTGCCAGCAGCCCCCAGACAGGGGCCAATCAGCCCCGGCATTTT
cdr3_aa: CASSPQTGANQPRHF

v_call: TRBV9
clone_size: -
j_call: TRBJ2-3
d_call: -
cdr3_nt: TGTGCCAGCAGCGTAGGTGTTTCGGGGACTGATACGCAGTATTTT
cdr3_aa: CASSVGVSGTDTQYF

v_call: TRBV9
clone_size: -
j_call: TRBJ1-1
d_call: -
cdr3_nt: TGTGCCAGCAGCGTATATGGGGGGGTGAACACTGAAGCTTTCTTT
cdr3_aa: CASSVYGGVNTEAFF

v_call: TRBV2
clone_size: -
j_call: TRBJ2-1
d_call: TRBD2
cdr3_nt: TGTGCCAGCACCCGGGAGGACAATGAGCAGTTCTTC
cdr3_aa: CASTREDNEQFF

v_call: TRBV7-2
clone_size: -
j_call: TRBJ2-7
d_call: -
cdr3_nt: TGTGCCAGCAGCCGCACCCTAGACTTGTACGAGCAGTACTTC
cdr3_aa: CASSRTLDLYEQYF

v_call: TRBV14
clone_size: once
j_call: TRBJ1-1
d_call: -
cdr3_nt: TGTGCCAGCAGCCCCCTCGGGGAACAGCGCGCTGAAGCTTTCTTT
cdr3_aa: CASSPLGEQRAEAFF

v_call: TRBV6-5
clone_size: -
j_call: TRBJ2-7
d_call: -
cdr3_nt: TGTGCCAGCAGTTACCTGGGCGGCTCCTACGAGCAGTACTTC
cdr3_aa: CASSYLGGSYEQYF

v_call: TRBV6-5
clone_size: few
j_call: TRBJ2-7
d_call: TRBD2
cdr3_nt: TGTGCCAGCAGCTCCAGCGGGACCCACGAGCAGTACTTC
cdr3_aa: CASSSSGTHEQYF

v_call: TRBV6-5
clone_size: -
j_call: TRBJ2-1
d_call: TRBD2
cdr3_nt: TGTGCCAGCAGCCGCGGGAGCGATGAGCAGTTCTTC
cdr3_aa: CASSRGSDEQFF

v_call: TRBV5-5
clone_size: -
j_call: TRBJ1-2
d_call: TRBD1
cdr3_nt: TGTGCCAGCAGCTTGAACGACAGGGAAGCTGACTATGGCTACACCTTC
cdr3_aa: CASSLNDREADYGYTF

v_call: TRBV20-1
clone_size: -
j_call: TRBJ2-1
d_call: TRBD2
cdr3_nt: TGCAGTGCTTCTAGCGGGAGCCACGAGCAGTTCTTC
cdr3_aa: CSASSGSHEQFF

v_call: TRBV20-1
clone_size: few
j_call: TRBJ2-1
d_call: TRBD1
cdr3_nt: TGCAGTGCTAGAAAGACAGGGAACAATGAGCAGTTCTTC
cdr3_aa: CSARKTGNNEQFF

v_call: TRBV30
clone_size: once
j_call: TRBJ2-4
d_call: -
cdr3_nt: TGTGCCTGGGGCGGGTGGAGCAAAAACATTCAGTACTTC
cdr3_aa: CAWGGWSKNIQYF

v_call: TRBV6-5
clone_size: -
j_call: TRBJ2-7
d_call: TRBD1
cdr3_nt: TGTGCCAGCAGCCCCGACAGGGCGTCCGCCTACGAGCAGTACTTC
cdr3_aa: CASSPDRASAYEQYF

v_call: TRBV6-1
clone_size: -
j_call: TRBJ2-1
d_call: TRBD1
cdr3_nt: TGTGCCAGCAGTCCCGGGACAGGGGGTAGCTCCTACAATGAGCAGTTCTTC
cdr3_aa: CASSPGTGGSSYNEQFF

v_call: TRBV12-3/TRBV12-4
clone_size: -
j_call: TRBJ2-2
d_call: TRBD2
cdr3_nt: TGTGCCAGCAGTGGGGGACTAGCGGGAGTTCGGACCGGGGAGCTGTTTTTT
cdr3_aa: CASSGGLAGVRTGELFF

v_call: TRBV20-1
clone_size: many
j_call: TRBJ2-1
d_call: TRBD2
cdr3_nt: TGCAGTGTGAGGCTAGCGGGTCTCAATGAGCAGTTCTTC
cdr3_aa: CSVRLAGLNEQFF

v_call: TRBV29-1
clone_size: many
j_call: TRBJ2-1
d_call: -
cdr3_nt: TGCAGCGTTGACTGGATAGGGGAGTCCTACAATGAGCAGTTCTTC
cdr3_aa: CSVDWIGESYNEQFF

v_call: TRBV7-2
clone_size: -
j_call: TRBJ1-2
d_call: TRBD1
cdr3_nt: TGTGCCATCAGTCAGGGGGCTAACTATGGCTACACCTTC
cdr3_aa: CAISQGANYGYTF

v_call: TRBV6-5
clone_size: -
j_call: TRBJ2-7
d_call: -
cdr3_nt: TGTGCCAGCAGTGAGCGGCAGAGCTCCTACGAGCAGTACTTC
cdr3_aa: CASSERQSSYEQYF

v_call: TRBV9
clone_size: -
j_call: TRBJ1-1
d_call: TRBD1
cdr3_nt: TGTGCCAGCAGCGCAGCCCAGACAGGGACGGTGGCTTTCTTT
cdr3_aa: CASSAAQTGTVAFF

v_call: TRBV7-8
clone_size: few
j_call: TRBJ2-7
d_call: TRBD1
cdr3_nt: TGTGCCAGCAGCAATGGACAGGATTCCTACGAGCAGTACTTC
cdr3_aa: CASSNGQDSYEQYF

v_call: TRBV11-2
clone_size: -
j_call: TRBJ1-1
d_call: -
cdr3_nt: TGTGCCAGCAGCTTAAACCTGCTAATGAACACTGAAGCTTTCTTT
cdr3_aa: CASSLNLLMNTEAFF

v_call: TRBV27
clone_size: -
j_call: TRBJ2-7
d_call: TRBD1
cdr3_nt: TGTGCCAGCAGTTCTCCCGGACAGGTATCACTCTACGAGCAGTACTTC
cdr3_aa: CASSSPGQVSLYEQYF

v_call: TRBV5-1
clone_size: once
j_call: TRBJ1-1
d_call: -
cdr3_nt: TGCGCCAGCAGCTGGACCTTTATGAACACTGAAGCTTTCTTT
cdr3_aa: CASSWTFMNTEAFF